The 27 T cell receptor beta chains given below trace back to one sample, sequenced in a study of cytomegalovirus exposure and HLA in healthy donors. This PCR relied on a set of 60 Vbeta primers and 13 Jbeta primers. TCRdb's table, derived via immunoSEQ multiplex PCR, lists solely in-frame clones and lacks some. This table holds roughly 200,000 clones, more than 65% found once. The sequenced material came from PBMCs. All receptors derive from a girl aged 10 to 17 in good health and CMV-seropositive.

The chain links TRBV12-5 to TRBJ1-1; D uncertain. With 0 bases removed from V and 1 base from J, the gap between germline ends came to 9 bases. Germline CDR1 LGHNT, CDR2 FRNRAP. The CDR3 has 15 amino acids. The CDR3 bases are TGTGCTAGTGGTTTGGTAGTTCCGGGGAACACTGAAGCTTTCTTT. As protein: CASGLVVPGNTEAFF.

The chain uses TRBV11-2 and TRBJ2-7; D perhaps matches TRBD2 (5 bases). Trimming stripped 4 bases from V and 3 bases from J, with 19 bases between. Germline CDR1 is SGHAT and CDR2 is FQNNGV. The CDR3 loop spans 16 amino acids. Here the CDR3 DNA reads TGTGCCAGCAGCTCATGGACGGAGGAGAGGGTCTACGAGCAGTACTTC. Protein: CASSSWTEERVYEQYF.

V usage is TRBV27 and J usage is TRBJ1-2; TRBD1 aligns across 7 bases. V lost 6 bases and J lost 1; bases outside the gene matches: 2. The CDR3 spans 13 residues. Germline CDR1 is MNHEY and CDR2 is SMNVEV (reference sequence). CDR3 sequence reads: CASSRQGNYGYTF. The CDR3 coding sequence is TGTGCCAGCAGCAGACAGGGTAACTATGGCTACACCTTC.

This rearrangement joins TRBV11-2 to TRBJ2-1; TRBD2 matches 9 bases. The CDR3 is 16 residues long. Trimming cost V 5 bases and J 0 bases; bases outside gene matches: 5. CDR1 SGHAT and CDR2 FQNNGV come from the germline V gene. CDR3 DNA sequence: TGTGCCAGCAGCCCGGGACTAGCTAACTCCTACAATGAGCAGTTCTTC. This sequence encodes CASSPGLANSYNEQFF.

In regard to this clone: This specimen includes other DNA sequences encoding the same CDR3. The V gene is TRBV20-1, the J gene TRBJ1-1, with 8 bases lining up with TRBD1. The CDR3 is 11 amino acids. CDR1 is DFQATT, CDR2 SNEGSKA, per germline (reference sequence). V was clipped by 6 bases and J by 5 bases; unmatched bases: 2. The CDR3 spells CSATGGTEAFF. CDR3 nucleotides: TGCAGTGCAACAGGGGGAACTGAAGCTTTCTTT.

CDR3 region: CASSLGTSFYEQYF. The CDR3 DNA reads TGCGCCAGCAGCCTCGGGACTAGCTTTTACGAGCAGTACTTC. The V call is TRBV5-1, the J call TRBJ2-7; TRBD2 aligns across 9 bases. The V and J ends lost 4 bases and 4 bases, in that order; junction bases with no gene match: 6. Germline assignment: CDR1 SGHRS and CDR2 YFSETQ. This CDR3 contains 14 residues.

Note on this clone: Mismatch with germline at one junction end may stem from a read error. The V call is TRBV7-9, the J call TRBJ2-3; 10 nucleotides match TRBD2. CDR3 size: 16 residues. CDR1 and CDR2 (germline): SEHNR, FQNEAQ (reference sequence). CDR3 residues: CSSSPLAGASTDTQYF. The CDR3 DNA is TGTTCCAGCAGTCCTCTAGCGGGGGCCTCCACAGATACGCAGTATTTT.

This chain uses TRBV4-3 with TRBJ2-7; perhaps TRBD1 as D (7 bases). Between the trimmed V and J ends, which lost 0 bases and 3 bases, there was a span of 15 bases. Germline values: CDR1 LGHNA, CDR2 YSLEER. The CDR3 is made up of 16 amino acids. The CDR3 nucleotides read TGCGCCAGCAGCCAAGAGGGAGGAGGGACAGTCTACGAGCAGTACTTC. Its protein product is CASSQEGGGTVYEQYF.

In DNA, the CDR3 is TGTGCCAGCAGCATAGACAGGGGATCCTACGAGCAGTACTTC. Amino acid sequence: CASSIDRGSYEQYF. The gene calls are TRBV7-9 and TRBJ2-7; 8 positions agree with TRBD1. The CDR3 spans 14 residues. V shed 5 bases, J shed 1 base, and the junction held 4 bases outside the gene matches. Germline CDR1 is SEHNR and CDR2 is FQNEAQ (reference sequence).

The rearrangement links TRBV30 to TRBJ1-2, with 9 bases matching TRBD1. After removal of 5 bases from V and 3 bases from J, the junction contained 4 bases not matched to a gene. The length of the CDR3 is 13 residues. Germline V gives CDR1 GTSNPN, CDR2 SVGIG (reference sequence). The CDR3 DNA is TGTGCCTGGGGACAGGGGCCCTACTATGGCTACACCTTC. Its protein product is CAWGQGPYYGYTF.

The chain couples TRBV11-3 to TRBJ1-5, with D tentatively TRBD1 (6 bases). The germline V gene has CDR1 SGHNT and CDR2 YENEEA. V was pared by 5 bases and J by 2 bases, with 10 bases between. This CDR3 has 14 amino acids. The CDR3 loop reads CASSDRTGNQPQHF. The CDR3 DNA follows: TGTGCCAGCAGCGATAGGACAGGCAATCAGCCCCAGCATTTT.

This clone has just a few counts. This rearrangement joins TRBV5-4 to TRBJ2-3, with TRBD2 matching 13 bases. The germline V gene has CDR1 SGHNT and CDR2 YYREEE (reference sequence). V dropped 3 bases and J dropped 0; count of bases not matched to a gene: 4. The CDR3 is 17 amino acids. CDR3 in DNA: TGTGCCAGCAGCTCCGGGACTAGCGGGGCTAGCACAGATACGCAGTATTTT. It yields the protein CASSSGTSGASTDTQYF.

This chain joins TRBV9 and TRBJ2-1; 8 bases are a match to TRBD2. Germline-derived CDR1 and CDR2 are SGDLS and YYNGEE. The V gene end was trimmed by 0 bases and the J gene end by 7 bases; junction bases not matched to a gene: 6. The CDR3 spans 15 residues. The CDR3 protein is CASSVASGGRNEQFF. CDR3 DNA sequence: TGTGCCAGCAGCGTAGCGAGCGGGGGCCGAAATGAGCAGTTCTTC.

This chain links TRBV29-1 with TRBJ2-2; no reliable D call. Deletions cut 5 bases from V and 1 base from J, with 5 bases between. Germline V gives CDR1 SQVTM, CDR2 ANQGSEA. The length of the CDR3 is 12 residues. The CDR3 DNA reads TGCAGCGTTACATTGAACACCGGGGAGCTGTTTTTT. It codes for CSVTLNTGELFF.

The chain carries TRBV21-1 and TRBJ1-2; the table's D call TRBD1 went unverified against the DNA. TRBV21-1 is a pseudogene locus. CDR3 length equals 16 residues. CDR3 coding DNA: TGTGCCAGCAGGCCTGACGGACACCCAGCTAACTATGGCTACACCTTC. This gives the protein CASRPDGHPANYGYTF.

This clone was seen only a few times. This chain links TRBV7-9 with TRBJ2-5; unclear D gene. Germline V lookup: CDR1 SEHNR, CDR2 FQNEAQ (reference sequence). V was clipped by 5 bases and J by 2 bases, with 3 bases between them. The CDR3 is made up of 11 amino acids. CDR3 bases: TGTGCCAGCAGCCCTCAAGAGACCCAGTACTTC. Protein: CASSPQETQYF.

This clone was counted between two and nine times. V usage is TRBV6-4 and J usage is TRBJ2-2; perhaps TRBD2 as D (5 bases). Germline V CDR1 and CDR2: MRHNA, SNTAGT. CDR3 length equals 13 residues. The V end lost 10 bases, the J end lost 2 bases, and 11 bases lay between the germline ends. CDR3 sequence: CATARTNTGELFF. DNA for the CDR3: TGTGCCACCGCCCGGACTAACACCGGGGAGCTGTTTTTT.

This clone was seen once. The chain joins TRBV25-1 to TRBJ2-1; a possible D gene is TRBD2 (7 bases). Germline V gene sequence: CDR1 MGHDK, CDR2 SYGVNS. The CDR3 consists of 16 residues. V was trimmed by 1 base and J by 4 bases, leaving 14 bases between them. The CDR3 nucleotides read TGTGCCAGCAGTGAATCCGGGGGGCCTCGATACAATGAGCAGTTCTTC. Residues: CASSESGGPRYNEQFF.

The V and J genes are TRBV11-3 and TRBJ1-1, with 12 bases lining up with TRBD1. This CDR3 contains 17 residues. V was clipped by 1 base and J by 1 base; unmatched bases: 4. Germline V lookup: CDR1 SGHNT, CDR2 YENEEA. CDR3 in amino acids: CASSLGDRGRENTEAFF. The CDR3 DNA sequence: TGTGCCAGCAGCTTAGGGGACAGGGGGCGAGAGAACACTGAAGCTTTCTTT. The full variable domain, its missing parts supplied by reference TRBV11-3 and TRBJ1-1, is EAGVVQSPRYKIIEKKQPVAFWCNPISGHNTLYWYLQNLGQGPELLIRYENEEAVDDSQLPKDRFSAERLKGVDSTLKIQPAELGDSAVYLCASSLGDRGRENTEAFFGQGTRLTVV.

The chain is built from TRBV9 and TRBJ2-3; D is perhaps TRBD1 (5 bases). From germline, CDR1 is SGDLS and CDR2 YYNGEE. This CDR3 contains 14 residues. The V and J ends lost 5 bases and 8 bases respectively, with 18 bases between them. The CDR3 spells CASSRDSSPFTQYF. CDR3 nucleotide sequence: TGTGCCAGCAGTCGTGACAGCTCACCGTTTACGCAGTATTTT.

CDR3 residues: CASSKTEGYEQYF. The CDR3 region has the DNA TGTGCCAGTAGTAAGACGGAGGGCTACGAGCAGTACTTC. The rearrangement uses TRBV19 and TRBJ2-7; D may be TRBD2 (6 bases). Per the germline V gene, CDR1 is LNHDA and CDR2 is SQIVND (reference sequence). V was trimmed by 4 bases and J by 3 bases, leaving 10 bases between them. CDR3 length: 13 amino acids. The complete variable domain, with remaining parts taken from reference TRBV19 and TRBJ2-7, reads DGGITQSPKYLFRKEGQNVTLSCEQNLNHDAMYWYRQDPGQGLRLIYYSQIVNDFQKGDIAEGYSVSREKKESFPLTVTSAQKNPTAFYLCASSKTEGYEQYFGPGTRLTVT.

V gene TRBV5-6 combines with J gene TRBJ1-1; 7 positions match TRBD1. V was pared by 0 bases and J by 4 bases, with 6 bases of the junction left unmatched. The CDR3 contains 15 residues. The germline gives CDR1 SGHDT, CDR2 YYEEEE. CDR3 loop: CASSLAARGSTEAFF. Here the CDR3 DNA reads TGTGCCAGCAGCTTGGCCGCCAGGGGGAGCACTGAAGCTTTCTTT.

J is TRBJ2-7 and V is TRBV4-3; the match to TRBD1 covers 9 bases. Per germline, CDR1 LGHNA and CDR2 YSLEER. CDR3 size: 15 residues. The V and J ends lost 0 bases and 3 bases, in that order; junction bases with no gene match: 3. The CDR3 DNA is TGCGCCAGCAGCCAAGAACAGGGGGCCTACTACGAGCAGTACTTC. This encodes CASSQEQGAYYEQYF.

The V gene is TRBV7-2, the J gene TRBJ2-7; D remains unclear. V was shortened by 1 base and J by 0 bases, with 13 bases between the two germline ends. Germline-derived CDR1 and CDR2 are SGHTA and FQGNSA. This CDR3 comprises 16 residues. The CDR3 DNA follows: TGTGCCAGCAGCTTAGGGTTCTCAGGCAGCTCCTACGAGCAGTACTTC. This sequence encodes CASSLGFSGSSYEQYF.

The chain is built from TRBV9 and TRBJ1-3; D unclear. V was cut by 0 bases and J by 2 bases, with 9 bases left in between. The germline V gene encodes CDR1 SGDLS and CDR2 YYNGEE. The CDR3 has 15 amino acids. The CDR3 sequence is CASSVGGLAGNTIYF. The CDR3 DNA sequence: TGTGCCAGCAGCGTAGGAGGTCTGGCTGGAAACACCATATATTTT.

For the CDR3, the DNA is TGTGCCAGCAGCTTGTCGCTAGCTCGGTTCGGGTACGAGCAGTACTTC. Encoded protein: CASSLSLARFGYEQYF. This chain joins TRBV5-6 and TRBJ2-7, with a tentative D call TRBD2 (5 bases). V gave up 1 base and J gave up 4 bases, with 18 bases separating them. The CDR3 length is 16 residues. The germline V gene has CDR1 SGHDT and CDR2 YYEEEE. Full variable domain (remainder filled in from reference TRBV5-6 and TRBJ2-7): DAGVTQSPTHLIKTRGQQVTLRCSPKSGHDTVSWYQQALGQGPQFIFQYYEEEERQRGNFPDRFSGHQFPNYSSELNVNALLLGDSALYLCASSLSLARFGYEQYFGPGTRLTVT.

The chain employs TRBV10-1 and TRBJ2-1; 7 bases agree with TRBD1. Per germline, CDR1 WNHNN and CDR2 SYGVQD (reference sequence). This CDR3 is built from 15 residues. Trimming at V came to 5 bases and at J to 0 bases, leaving 4 bases not matched to a gene. The CDR3 spells CASSLTGSSYNEQFF. The CDR3 nucleotides are TGCGCCAGCAGTCTGACAGGGAGCTCCTACAATGAGCAGTTCTTC.